This TCR beta chain was identified in a study of blood T cell repertoires in COVID-19. Clones were sequenced by immunoSEQ multiplex PCR, and TCRdb holds only the in-frame ones, with some missing. The sample carries some 190,000 clones, about four fifths recorded once. The recovered donors of Cohort 3 showed two negative PCRs, clearance, or symptom resolution. V lost 5 bases to trimming and J lost 5 bases, with 15 bases between them. Germline CDR1 LNHDA, CDR2 SQIVND (reference sequence). This CDR3 is built from 14 residues. Sequencing input: PBMCs or T cells enriched from blood (not recorded which). The chain couples TRBV19 to TRBJ2-5, with D possibly TRBD1 on 6 matching bases. The receptor comes from a woman aged 30 to 39 who had recovered from COVID-19. Here the CDR3 reads CASSVNRVGETQYF. The CDR3 DNA reads TGTGCCAGTAGTGTGAACAGGGTCGGCGAGACCCAGTACTTC.